Below are 16 T cell receptor beta chains sequenced from a single sample in a study of blood T cell repertoires in COVID-19. Clones were sequenced by immunoSEQ multiplex PCR, and TCRdb holds only the in-frame ones, with some missing. Of fewer than 250,000 clones listed, 86% are singletons. Sequenced sample: peripheral blood. Receptor source: a woman between 45 and 60 years old with acute or convalescent COVID-19.

The chain joins TRBV29-1 to TRBJ2-1, with D tentatively TRBD2 (5 bases). CDR3 length: 13 residues. CDR1 and CDR2 (germline): SQVTM, ANQGSEA. Trimming removed 7 bases at V and 0 bases at J, with 10 bases between. CDR3 coding DNA: TGCAGCGCTGGAGGTTTCTCCTACAATGAGCAGTTCTTC. As protein: CSAGGFSYNEQFF.

V is TRBV21-1 and J is TRBJ1-2; TRBD1 is taken as the D call from the table, unchecked against the DNA. TRBV21-1 is tagged as a pseudogene. This CDR3 has 17 amino acids. In DNA form, the CDR3 reads TGTGCCAGCAGCAAAGGAGGGGCGACAGGGAGAGTTCGTGGCTACACCTTC. This encodes CASSKGGATGRVRGYTF.

The chain employs TRBV6-2 or TRBV6-3 and TRBJ2-5, with D hard to call. The CDR3 has 12 residues. The germline V gene has CDR1 MNHEY and CDR2 SVGEGT. Trimming removed 2 bases at V and 5 bases at J, with 6 bases between. The CDR3: CASSYARETQYF. The DNA of the CDR3 is TGTGCCAGCAGTTACGCCAGGGAGACCCAGTACTTC.

The V call is TRBV19, the J call TRBJ1-3; TRBD1 agrees at 7 bases. The junction had 7 bases not matched to a gene; V was cut back by 0 bases and J by 2 bases. Germline V CDR1 and CDR2: LNHDA, SQIVND (reference sequence). This CDR3 spans 17 amino acids. The CDR3 reads CASSIETRTGAGNTIYF. The CDR3 DNA reads TGTGCCAGTAGTATAGAGACCCGAACAGGGGCTGGAAACACCATATATTTT.

The rearrangement uses TRBV18 and TRBJ2-7; tentatively, D is TRBD2 (6 bases). V was clipped by 8 bases and J by 3 bases, with 14 bases between them. This CDR3 contains 13 residues. The germline V gene encodes CDR1 KGHSH and CDR2 LQKENI. CDR3 coding DNA: TGTGCCAGCCACGAGCGGGCTTACTACGAGCAGTACTTC. It codes for CASHERAYYEQYF.

V and J are TRBV5-1 and TRBJ2-4; a weak D match, TRBD1 (6 bases). CDR1 is SGHRS and CDR2 is YFSETQ in the germline V gene. V was pared by 0 bases and J by 4 bases, with 20 bases between. This CDR3 is 18 amino acids long. This CDR3 reads CASSLDMVGASGKNIQYF. The DNA for the CDR3 is TGCGCCAGCAGCTTGGATATGGTGGGGGCCTCTGGAAAAAACATTCAGTACTTC.

Of note for this clone: One end of the junction varies from germline; a read error may be responsible. The J gene is TRBJ2-7, the V gene TRBV15; the match to TRBD2 covers 7 bases. Germline CDR1 LNHNV, CDR2 YYDKDF (reference sequence). CDR3 length: 15 amino acids. This chain's CDR3 is CATSGESFRGSEQYF. DNA for the CDR3: TGTGCCACCAGCGGAGAATCGTTTCGCGGGAGCGAGCAGTACTTC.

The chain combines TRBV27 with TRBJ1-2; 8 nucleotides agree with TRBD1. The V gene's germline CDR1 is MNHEY and CDR2 SMNVEV (reference sequence). Trimming cost V 0 bases and J 4 bases; bases outside gene matches: 1. The CDR3 sequence is 14 residues long. This CDR3 reads CASSLSDRAYGYTF. CDR3 nucleotides: TGTGCCAGCAGTTTATCGGACAGGGCCTATGGCTACACCTTC.

This clone was seen a handful of times. The chain uses TRBV9 and TRBJ1-2; no firm D call. The CDR3 is 14 residues long. Germline V lookup: CDR1 SGDLS, CDR2 YYNGEE. V lost 1 base and J 8 bases, leaving 15 bases between the germline ends. CDR3 region: CASSVRSEGGGYTF. In DNA, the CDR3 is TGTGCCAGCAGCGTAAGATCGGAGGGAGGAGGCTACACCTTC. Full variable domain (outside the CDR3, taken from reference TRBV9 and TRBJ1-2): DSGVTQTPKHLITATGQRVTLRCSPRSGDLSVYWYQQSLDQGLQFLIQYYNGEERAKGNILERFSAQQFPDLHSELNLSSLELGDSALYFCASSVRSEGGGYTFGSGTRLTVV.

This sequence joins TRBV9 and TRBJ2-3; TRBD2 matches at 9 bases. CDR3 length equals 14 residues. J was trimmed by 3 bases and V by 3 bases; bases with no gene match: 2. In germline, CDR1 is SGDLS, CDR2 YYNGEE. In DNA, the CDR3 is TGTGCCAGCAGCGCCGCGGGAGGGACAGATACGCAGTATTTT. This translates into CASSAAGGTDTQYF.

This clone was observed a few times. The J gene is TRBJ1-1, the V gene TRBV3-1 (or the pseudogene TRBV3-2); D gene unclear. The CDR3 contains 14 residues. V lost 4 bases and J lost 3, with 12 bases in between. In germline, CDR1 is LGHDT, CDR2 YNNKEL (reference sequence). The CDR3 DNA reads as TGTGCCAGCAGCCCTTCGACAATTCACACTGAAGCTTTCTTT. Translation gives CASSPSTIHTEAFF.

The genes are TRBV21-1 and TRBJ1-4; the listed D gene, TRBD1, was not tested against the DNA. TRBV21-1 is reported as a pseudogene. The CDR3 is 18 residues long. Here the CDR3 reads CASSNTTTQGGTNEKLFF. The DNA of the CDR3 is TGTGCCAGCAGCAATACAACCACTCAGGGTGGGACTAATGAAAAACTGTTTTTT.

This clone was seen once. The rearrangement uses TRBV18 and TRBJ1-1; 8 bases are a match to TRBD1. The CDR3 runs 13 residues. Germline CDR1 KGHSH, CDR2 LQKENI. The V gene end was trimmed by 0 bases and the J gene end by 9 bases; junction bases not matched to a gene: 3. CDR3 in DNA: TGTGCCAGCTCACCACCGGGACAGGAAAAAGCTTTCTTT. It translates to CASSPPGQEKAFF.

The chain carries TRBV19 and TRBJ1-4, with D possibly being TRBD1 (5 bases). The CDR3 runs 13 residues. Trimming removed 7 bases at V and 8 bases at J, with 14 bases between. Germline loops: CDR1 LNHDA, CDR2 SQIVND (reference sequence). CDR3 region: CASTPQGYEKLFF. In DNA form, the CDR3 reads TGTGCCAGTACCCCGCAGGGTTACGAAAAACTGTTTTTT.

The chain links TRBV10-3 to TRBJ2-1; 11 nucleotides agree with TRBD2. CDR1 is ENHRY, CDR2 SYGVKD, per germline. J lost 0 bases, V lost 8 bases, and 3 bases had no gene match. This CDR3 contains 15 residues. CDR3 amino acids: CAIGTSGASYNEQFF. The DNA for the CDR3 is TGTGCCATCGGGACTAGCGGAGCCTCCTACAATGAGCAGTTCTTC.

The chain has TRBV19 and TRBJ1-5; weak D call: TRBD1 (6 bases). V lost 1 base to trimming and J lost 0 bases, with 10 bases between them. There are 16 residues in the CDR3. Germline CDR1 and CDR2: LNHDA and SQIVND (reference sequence). CDR3 sequence: CASSIGGQISNQPQHF. In DNA form, the CDR3 reads TGTGCCAGTAGTATAGGGGGACAAATTAGCAATCAGCCCCAGCATTTT.